The clone carrying this TCR beta chain was found a few times. Its matching antigen is unknown. TCRdb reanalysed the RT-PCR reads using MiXCR and keeps one entry per CDR3 protein. The profile shows 500,000 to 600,000 distinct CDR3 sequences, 12% of them singletons. The data originate from a study of response to subunit inactivated influenza vaccine. Notes on the study in general: There was a suggestion from the authors that each seasonal influenza vaccination recruits few new T cells.

The source is a man aged 45-60 years who received an inactivated influenza vaccine. The sample in question was PBMCs from blood, obtained on the day of vaccination.

CDR3 bases: TGCAGTGCTAGAAAAGGGGCGACAAATTCACCCCTCCACTTT. Translating gives CSARKGATNSPLHF. J is TRBJ1-6 and V is TRBV20-1, with D possibly TRBD1 on 5 matching bases. Trimming removed 2 bases from V and 7 bases from J, with 12 bases in between. This CDR3 region has 14 residues. The germline CDR1 and CDR2 sequences are DFQATT and SNEGSKA (reference sequence).